Following are 30 T cell receptor beta chains from one sample sequenced in a study of T cell responses to AZD1222 COVID-19 vaccine. Clones were sequenced by immunoSEQ multiplex PCR, and TCRdb holds only the in-frame ones, with some missing. The sample lists about 130,000 clones; approximately 85% were seen once. This sample comprised peripheral blood, obtained on day 0 of MenACWY control vaccination. These receptors were obtained from an adult in good health.

The chain employs TRBV5-1 and TRBJ2-3; 9 positions agree with TRBD2. The trim removed 4 bases at V and 6 bases at J, leaving 9 bases unmatched. The germline CDR1 and CDR2 sequences are SGHRS and YFSETQ. The CDR3 loop spans 15 amino acids. The CDR3 protein is CASSLASGDVDTQYF. The CDR3 coding sequence is TGCGCCAGCAGCCTGGCTAGCGGGGACGTCGATACGCAGTATTTT. The whole variable domain, remainder taken from reference TRBV5-1 and TRBJ2-3, is KAGVTQTPRYLIKTRGQQVTLSCSPISGHRSVSWYQQTPGQGLQFLFEYFSETQRNKGNFPGRFSGRQFSNSRSEMNVSTLELGDSALYLCASSLASGDVDTQYFGPGTRLTVL.

V and J are TRBV27 and TRBJ2-5; TRBD1 matches at 8 bases. Germline V gene data show CDR1 as MNHEY and CDR2 as SMNVEV (reference sequence). V shed 5 bases and J 3 bases; nucleotides not matched to a gene: 11. The CDR3 sequence is 16 residues long. Here the CDR3 reads CASSGDRDRNKETQYF. The CDR3 coding sequence is TGTGCCAGCAGTGGCGACCGGGACAGGAACAAAGAGACCCAGTACTTC.

This clone was observed a handful of times. This chain uses TRBV3-1 (or the pseudogene TRBV3-2) with TRBJ1-6, with no clear D. V dropped 4 bases and J dropped 5 bases, with 12 bases sitting between them. Per the germline V gene, CDR1 is LGHDT and CDR2 is YNNKEL (reference sequence). This CDR3 has 15 residues. CDR3 loop: CASSPSGWNNSPLHF. CDR3 nucleotides: TGTGCCAGCAGCCCGTCAGGTTGGAATAATTCACCCCTCCACTTT.

This clone was detected a few times. The chain links TRBV5-1 to TRBJ2-5; D is uncertain. The CDR3 is 11 amino acids. The ends were cut back, 5 bases at V and 5 bases at J, with 7 bases in the middle. CDR1 SGHRS and CDR2 YFSETQ come from the germline V gene. The CDR3 DNA follows: TGCGCCAGCAGGGCTCTGGAGACCCAGTACTTC. Protein sequence: CASRALETQYF. Using reference TRBV5-1 and TRBJ2-5 for the parts outside the CDR3, the full variable domain is KAGVTQTPRYLIKTRGQQVTLSCSPISGHRSVSWYQQTPGQGLQFLFEYFSETQRNKGNFPGRFSGRQFSNSRSEMNVSTLELGDSALYLCASRALETQYFGPGTRLLVL.

This chain links TRBV24-1 with TRBJ2-7; 12 bases match TRBD1. CDR1 and CDR2 from the germline V gene are KGHDR and SFDVKD. The CDR3 is 14 residues long. V shed 3 bases and J 5 bases; nucleotides not matched to a gene: 1. The CDR3 region is CATSDRDRGHEQYF. The CDR3 bases are TGTGCCACCAGTGATCGGGACAGGGGGCACGAGCAGTACTTC.

The CDR3 protein is CASRAPRNYGYTF. The CDR3 region has the DNA TGTGCCAGCCGTGCCCCCCGCAACTATGGCTACACCTTC. The chain uses TRBV19 and TRBJ1-2; D gene ambiguous. Germline V gene sequence: CDR1 LNHDA, CDR2 SQIVND (reference sequence). The CDR3 loop spans 13 amino acids. The V end was cut by 9 bases, the J end by 2 bases, with 13 bases between.

This chain joins TRBV7-3 and TRBJ2-5; 7 bases align to TRBD1. V gave up 3 bases and J gave up 5 bases; unmatched junction bases: 9. The germline CDR1 and CDR2 sequences are SGHTA and FQGTGA. The CDR3 runs 15 residues. Here the CDR3 reads CASSLGQTFGETQYF. The DNA for the CDR3 is TGTGCCAGCAGCTTGGGACAGACCTTCGGCGAGACCCAGTACTTC.

V is TRBV11-2 and J is TRBJ2-1, with TRBD2 identical over 9 bases. The CDR3 runs to 15 residues. CDR1 and CDR2 (germline): SGHAT, FQNNGV. V shed 1 base and J 10 bases; nucleotides not matched to a gene: 8. This chain's CDR3 is CASSLGAGGIGEQFF. The CDR3 bases are TGTGCCAGCAGCTTAGGTGCGGGGGGGATTGGGGAGCAGTTCTTC. Looking up the rest from reference TRBV11-2 and TRBJ2-1 gives the full variable domain: EAGVAQSPRYKIIEKRQSVAFWCNPISGHATLYWYQQILGQGPKLLIQFQNNGVVDDSQLPKDRFSAERLKGVDSTLKIQPAKLEDSAVYLCASSLGAGGIGEQFFGPGTRLTVL.

Points on this clone: An end of the junction does not agree with germline; a read error may underlie this. The chain combines TRBV3-1 (or the pseudogene TRBV3-2) with TRBJ2-4; D remains ambiguous. CDR1 is LGHDT, CDR2 YNNKEL, per germline (reference sequence). This CDR3 has 12 amino acids. CDR3: CASSQGDVTLVF. The CDR3 DNA reads TGTGCCAGCAGCCAAGGCGACGTGACCCTTGTCTTC.

The chain recombines TRBV12-3 or TRBV12-4 with TRBJ1-1, with D unclear. V was cut by 3 bases and J by 5 bases, with 10 bases left in between. The CDR3 runs to 13 residues. Written as DNA, the CDR3 is TGTGCCAGCAGTTTGGCAGTGGTAACTGAAGCTTTCTTT. Translated, it gives CASSLAVVTEAFF.

This chain links TRBV28 with TRBJ1-5; no definite D call. V lost 8 bases and J lost 3, with 17 bases in between. This CDR3 has 15 residues. The germline V gene encodes CDR1 MDHEN and CDR2 SYDVKM. The CDR3 loop is CASRPFGSLNQPQHF. In nucleotides, the CDR3 is TGTGCCAGCCGACCCTTTGGGAGCCTCAATCAGCCCCAGCATTTT.

The gene calls are TRBV5-1 and TRBJ2-1; D might be TRBD1 or TRBD2, each matching 5 bases. There are 13 residues in the CDR3. Trimming left V 3 bases short and J 8 bases short, with 12 bases between. Looked up from germline, CDR1 is SGHRS and CDR2 is YFSETQ. DNA for the CDR3: TGCGCCAGCAGCTCGGGACCATTAGATGAGCAGTTCTTC. Translation: CASSSGPLDEQFF.

The genes are TRBV28 and TRBJ1-1; D is unresolved. Germline CDR1 reads MDHEN; CDR2 reads SYDVKM. V lost 8 bases, J lost 2 bases, and 9 bases lay in between. The CDR3 extends over 12 amino acids. Here the CDR3 reads CASQPINTEAFF. CDR3 in DNA: TGTGCCAGCCAGCCCATAAACACTGAAGCTTTCTTT. The full variable domain, in which reference TRBV28 and TRBJ1-1 provide the parts outside the CDR3, is DVKVTQSSRYLVKRTGEKVFLECVQDMDHENMFWYRQDPGLGLRLIYFSYDVKMKEKGDIPEGYSVSREKKERFSLILESASTNQTSMYLCASQPINTEAFFGQGTRLTVV.

This chain joins TRBV15 and TRBJ1-1, with D perhaps matching TRBD1 (5 bases). The CDR3 totals 14 residues. Germline loops: CDR1 LNHNV, CDR2 YYDKDF (reference sequence). The ends were cut back, 0 bases at V and 4 bases at J, with 9 bases in the middle. The CDR3 DNA reads TGTGCCACCAGCAGAGACAGGGTTGGCACTGAAGCTTTCTTT. It yields the protein CATSRDRVGTEAFF.

This sequence joins TRBV5-1 and TRBJ2-7, with 8 positions matching TRBD2. CDR1 and CDR2 from the germline V gene are SGHRS and YFSETQ. V lost 2 bases and J lost 8; bases outside the gene matches: 6. CDR3 size: 13 residues. The CDR3 sequence is CASSFFSGGQQYF. In nucleotides, the CDR3 is TGCGCCAGCAGCTTCTTCAGCGGGGGCCAGCAGTACTTC.

The CDR3 DNA reads as TGCGCCAGCAGTGAGGGGGGCAGGCTCTCTGGAAACACCATATATTTT. This codes for CASSEGGRLSGNTIYF. The chain has TRBV10-2 and TRBJ1-3, with TRBD1 as a possible D gene (6 bases). The CDR3 has 16 amino acids. CDR1 and CDR2 (germline): WSHSY, SAAADI. V lost 2 bases and J 0 bases, leaving 11 bases between the germline ends.

This chain connects TRBV6-5 to TRBJ1-2; D perhaps matches TRBD1 (5 bases). Germline CDR1 reads MNHEY; CDR2 reads SVGAGI. The CDR3 has 15 amino acids. Trimming cost V 7 bases and J 3 bases, with 18 bases left between them. CDR3 sequence (DNA): TGTGCCAGCACACCACTGGGGGGTTCAGACTATGGCTACACCTTC. Amino acid sequence: CASTPLGGSDYGYTF.

V gene TRBV5-4 combines with J gene TRBJ2-1; 11 bases agree with TRBD2. Trimming at V came to 3 bases and at J to 10 bases, leaving 15 bases not matched to a gene. The CDR3 contains 17 residues. Germline V CDR1 and CDR2: SGHNT, YYREEE (reference sequence). In DNA, the CDR3 is TGTGCCAGCAGCTCCCTTGGCGGGACTAGCGGCCTACGAGAGCAGTTCTTC. It yields the protein CASSSLGGTSGLREQFF.

CDR3 amino acids: CATSEFTYNEQFF. In DNA form, the CDR3 reads TGTGCCACCAGTGAGTTCACTTACAATGAGCAGTTCTTC. V is TRBV24-1 and J is TRBJ2-1; D remains ambiguous. V lost 4 bases to trimming and J lost 4 bases, with 7 bases between them. Germline V gene sequence: CDR1 KGHDR, CDR2 SFDVKD. This CDR3 has 13 amino acids.

This chain connects TRBV5-6 to TRBJ1-5, with D uncertain. Germline V gene data show CDR1 as SGHDT and CDR2 as YYEEEE. V lost 2 bases and J 9 bases, leaving 3 bases between the germline ends. CDR3 length: 10 amino acids. The CDR3 loop is CASSLGPQHF. The DNA of the CDR3 is TGTGCCAGCAGCTTAGGGCCCCAGCATTTT.

Comments on this clone: This sample includes further DNA sequences coding for the same CDR3. This chain links TRBV5-3 with TRBJ2-7, with D possibly TRBD2 on 6 matching bases. TRBV5-3 is placed among ORFs of uncertain function. The V gene lost 0 bases and the J gene lost 0 bases, with 7 bases spanning the gap. The CDR3 consists of 14 residues. The CDR3: CARSLDGSSYEQYF. The CDR3 coding sequence is TGTGCCAGAAGCTTGGACGGGAGCTCCTACGAGCAGTACTTC.

A few counts support this clone. The chain employs TRBV19 and TRBJ1-1; D perhaps matches TRBD1 (6 bases). CDR1 and CDR2 (germline): LNHDA, SQIVND (reference sequence). This CDR3 has 14 residues. Trimming took 5 bases from V and 1 from J, leaving 11 bases between them. The CDR3: CASSPDRTNTEAFF. The CDR3 nucleotides read TGTGCCAGTAGTCCCGACAGGACGAACACTGAAGCTTTCTTT.

V and J are TRBV3-1 (or the pseudogene TRBV3-2) and TRBJ2-1; 10 bases line up with TRBD1. After removal of 3 bases from V and 3 bases from J, the junction contained 11 bases not matched to a gene. Germline V gene sequence: CDR1 LGHDT, CDR2 YNNKEL (reference sequence). The length of the CDR3 is 18 residues. CDR3 DNA: TGTGCCAGCAGCCAGACCCCTCTCCGGGACAGGGGCTACAATGAGCAGTTCTTC. It is translated as CASSQTPLRDRGYNEQFF.

This chain joins TRBV4-1 and TRBJ1-4; weak D call: TRBD1 (5 bases). Germline V gene sequence: CDR1 MGHRA, CDR2 YSYEKL. There are 14 residues in the CDR3. V lost 4 bases to trimming and J lost 3 bases, with 9 bases between them. The CDR3 spells CASSPTGPNEKLFF. The CDR3 DNA reads as TGCGCCAGCAGCCCAACGGGGCCTAATGAAAAACTGTTTTTT.

The CDR3 region has the DNA TGTGCCAGCAGCGTAGCGGTCTTCTCCTACGAGCAGTACTTC. Translated, it gives CASSVAVFSYEQYF. The rearrangement joins TRBV9 to TRBJ2-7; D unresolved. The CDR3 is made up of 14 amino acids. Trimming took off 0 bases at V and 0 bases at J, with 7 bases between the two ends. From germline, CDR1 is SGDLS and CDR2 YYNGEE.

The chain recombines TRBV11-2 with TRBJ2-4, with 9 bases lining up with TRBD2. From germline, CDR1 is SGHAT and CDR2 FQNNGV. The CDR3 has 14 residues. The V segment lost 3 bases and the J segment 8 bases; nucleotides outside the gene matches: 5. CDR3 sequence: CASSFGTSIYIQYF. The CDR3 DNA is TGTGCCAGCAGCTTCGGGACTAGCATTTACATTCAGTACTTC.

This clone has a single count. The J gene is TRBJ1-5, the V gene TRBV4-1; tentatively, D is TRBD1 (5 bases). The CDR3 is 16 amino acids. V was trimmed by 3 bases and J by 2 bases, leaving 14 bases between them. Germline loops: CDR1 MGHRA, CDR2 YSYEKL. CDR3 DNA sequence: TGCGCCAGCAGCCACCGGGGCGTCCTTGGCAATCAGCCCCAGCATTTT. Protein sequence: CASSHRGVLGNQPQHF.

This sequence joins TRBV24-1 and TRBJ2-1, with 10 bases aligning to TRBD2. Losses at the gene ends were 0 bases for V and 0 bases for J; bases not matched to a gene: 1. The CDR3 is 17 amino acids. Germline V gene data show CDR1 as KGHDR and CDR2 as SFDVKD. The CDR3 sequence is CATSDLTSGVSYNEQFF. CDR3 nucleotides: TGTGCCACCAGTGATTTGACTAGCGGGGTCTCCTACAATGAGCAGTTCTTC.

The chain carries TRBV5-1 and TRBJ1-1; D ambiguous. This CDR3 has 15 amino acids. The V gene's germline CDR1 is SGHRS and CDR2 YFSETQ. Trimming removed 0 bases from V and 1 base from J, with 10 bases in between. CDR3 sequence reads: CASSLDPSTNTEAFF. The CDR3 DNA reads as TGCGCCAGCAGCTTGGACCCAAGTACGAACACTGAAGCTTTCTTT.

The chain has TRBV19 and TRBJ1-5; D not certain. V lost 2 bases, J lost 3 bases, and 5 bases lay in between. This CDR3 comprises 13 residues. Germline V gives CDR1 LNHDA, CDR2 SQIVND (reference sequence). The CDR3 DNA sequence: TGTGCCAGTAGTATAAGGGACAATCAGCCCCAGCATTTT. Protein sequence: CASSIRDNQPQHF.